A single sample gave rise to the 16 T cell receptor beta chains below, sequenced in a study of T cell changes during pregnancy in multiple sclerosis. Profiling relied on immunoSEQ multiplex PCR, and the TCRdb table lists in-frame clones only, not all of them. This table holds some 80,000 clones, about 96% found once. Sequencing used peripheral blood, obtained in the second trimester of pregnancy. These receptors were collected from a female donor with multiple sclerosis, enrolled in a pregnancy study.

This chain uses TRBV9 with TRBJ2-2; 7 bases align to TRBD1. The length of the CDR3 is 14 residues. V lost 3 bases and J lost 8; bases outside the gene matches: 7. Germline V gene sequence: CDR1 SGDLS, CDR2 YYNGEE. The CDR3 sequence is CASSALPGGGELFF. CDR3 bases: TGTGCCAGCAGCGCCCTACCAGGGGGTGGGGAGCTGTTTTTT.

The chain carries TRBV28 and TRBJ2-3, with D unclear. The germline gives CDR1 MDHEN, CDR2 SYDVKM. The CDR3 runs to 12 residues. V lost 3 bases, J lost 4 bases, and 5 bases lay in between. In nucleotides, the CDR3 is TGTGCCAGCAGTTTTCCTGCAGATACGCAGTATTTT. The encoded protein is CASSFPADTQYF.

V gene TRBV7-2 combines with J gene TRBJ2-1; possibly TRBD2 for D (6 bases). The CDR3 consists of 14 residues. CDR1 SGHTA and CDR2 FQGNSA come from the germline V gene. V lost 5 bases to trimming and J lost 8 bases, with 16 bases between them. The CDR3, as DNA: TGTGCCAGCAGCCCCCGACTAGAGTCACATGAGCAGTTCTTC. It encodes CASSPRLESHEQFF.

V is TRBV6-5 and J is TRBJ2-7; 7 bases agree with TRBD1. The germline V gene has CDR1 MNHEY and CDR2 SVGAGI. The J segment lost 3 bases and the V segment lost 2 bases, leaving 4 bases of the junction unmatched. There are 14 residues in the CDR3. The CDR3 reads CASSYGQDDYEQYF. The CDR3 DNA sequence: TGTGCCAGCAGTTACGGACAGGACGACTACGAGCAGTACTTC.

This clone was picked up one time. This chain connects TRBV28 to TRBJ2-7, with D possibly TRBD1 on 5 matching bases. There are 15 residues in the CDR3. Germline V CDR1 and CDR2: MDHEN, SYDVKM. Trimming shortened V by 2 bases and J by 0 bases, and 11 bases separated the two germline ends. The DNA of the CDR3 is TGTGCCAGCAGTTTAACGGCAGGGTACTCCTACGAGCAGTACTTC. Its translation: CASSLTAGYSYEQYF. The full variable domain, its missing parts supplied by reference TRBV28 and TRBJ2-7, is DVKVTQSSRYLVKRTGEKVFLECVQDMDHENMFWYRQDPGLGLRLIYFSYDVKMKEKGDIPEGYSVSREKKERFSLILESASTNQTSMYLCASSLTAGYSYEQYFGPGTRLTVT.

V gene TRBV4-2 combines with J gene TRBJ1-1; 7 nucleotides agree with TRBD1. J was trimmed by 4 bases and V by 1 base; bases with no gene match: 0. This CDR3 is 13 amino acids long. Germline V lookup: CDR1 LGHNA, CDR2 YNFKEQ. DNA for the CDR3: TGTGCCAGCAGCCAAGGACAGGGCACTGAAGCTTTCTTT. It encodes CASSQGQGTEAFF.

The chain uses TRBV18 and TRBJ2-1; D gene unclear. This CDR3 has 16 residues. Germline lookup yields CDR1 KGHSH and CDR2 LQKENI. Trimming shortened V by 1 base and J by 9 bases, and 19 bases separated the two germline ends. The CDR3 coding sequence is TGTGCCAGCTCACCACTACCCCCTGTCCTAGGTAGTGAGCAGTTCTTC. Its protein product is CASSPLPPVLGSEQFF.

The rearrangement links TRBV7-6 to TRBJ2-1; 8 bases are a match to TRBD2. Germline CDR1 and CDR2: SGHVS and FNYEAQ. With 4 bases clipped from V and 6 bases from J, the junction kept 8 bases outside the gene matches. This CDR3 comprises 15 residues. This CDR3 reads CASSSRAGVANEQFF. CDR3 sequence (DNA): TGTGCCAGCAGCTCCAGAGCGGGAGTTGCCAATGAGCAGTTCTTC.

This clone was found once. V gene TRBV7-6 combines with J gene TRBJ2-7, with a tentative D call TRBD1 (5 bases). Germline V gene lookup returns CDR1 SGHVS and CDR2 FNYEAQ. The CDR3 has 13 amino acids. V shed 2 bases and J shed 6 bases, with 11 bases lying between them. CDR3 coding DNA: TGTGCCAGCAGCTTAAGATCAGGGTCCGAGCAGTACTTC. Protein sequence: CASSLRSGSEQYF.

This chain joins TRBV29-1 and TRBJ2-7; 14 bases map to TRBD2. This CDR3 contains 20 residues. The germline V gene encodes CDR1 SQVTM and CDR2 ANQGSEA. V lost 5 bases, J lost 2 bases, and 20 bases stayed unmatched. Here the CDR3 DNA reads TGCAGCGTTCTCCGACCTATTGGACTAGCGGGAGGACCACTTACCTACGAGCAGTACTTC. Translated, it gives CSVLRPIGLAGGPLTYEQYF.

This sequence joins TRBV7-2 and TRBJ1-1; D is undetermined. CDR3 length: 14 amino acids. Germline V gives CDR1 SGHTA, CDR2 FQGNSA. Trimming took 2 bases from V and 1 from J, leaving 8 bases between them. DNA for the CDR3: TGTGCCAGCAGCTTATTGGTGGCGAACACTGAAGCTTTCTTT. Its protein is CASSLLVANTEAFF.

The chain combines TRBV14 with TRBJ2-7; no definite D call. CDR3 length equals 12 residues. V shed 3 bases and J shed 9 bases, with 12 bases lying between them. Germline-derived CDR1 and CDR2 are SGHDN and FVKESK. CDR3 DNA sequence: TGTGCCAGCAGCCACCTGCGGTCCGGGCAGTACTTC. Translated: CASSHLRSGQYF.

The CDR3: CASSTGDRGTDTQYF. CDR3 nucleotides: TGTGCCAGCAGTACGGGGGACAGGGGGACAGATACGCAGTATTTT. This chain joins TRBV6-5 and TRBJ2-3; 11 positions match TRBD1. V dropped 5 bases and J dropped 3; count of bases not matched to a gene: 4. Germline CDR1 is MNHEY and CDR2 is SVGAGI. CDR3 length: 15 residues.

This clone appeared once. The chain couples TRBV7-8 to TRBJ1-2; D unclear. The CDR3 runs 13 residues. Deletions cut 5 bases from V and 5 bases from J, with 12 bases between. Germline V gives CDR1 SGHVS, CDR2 FQNEAQ. The CDR3 coding sequence is TGTGCCAGCAGCCTGGGAGGCGGATATGGCTACACCTTC. Translated, it gives CASSLGGGYGYTF.

The V gene is TRBV7-8, the J gene TRBJ1-1; D might be TRBD1 (5 bases). Trimming took off 1 base at V and 0 bases at J, with 9 bases between the two ends. The CDR3 is 15 residues long. CDR1 is SGHVS, CDR2 FQNEAQ, per germline. Here the CDR3 reads CASSLGPRVNTEAFF. The CDR3 region has the DNA TGTGCCAGCAGCTTAGGCCCCAGGGTGAACACTGAAGCTTTCTTT.

The genes are TRBV5-8 and TRBJ2-3; 9 bases agree with TRBD1. CDR1 and CDR2 from the germline V gene are SGHTS and YDEGEE. The V gene end was trimmed by 0 bases and the J gene end by 3 bases; junction bases not matched to a gene: 5. The CDR3 contains 16 residues. DNA of the CDR3: TGTGCCAGCAGCTTGGGGACAGGGGACCCAACAGATACGCAGTATTTT. It codes for CASSLGTGDPTDTQYF.